This TCR beta chain appears in the sequencing data of a study of cytomegalovirus exposure and HLA in healthy donors. Study-wide results and limits: For TCR beta chains, V- and J-gene trimming was later linked to a missense DCLRE1C variant. It was 150 to 200 TCR beta chains that were listed as cytomegalovirus-associated. Rare sequences made up most TCRs, while some public TCRs were found in many donors.

The CDR3 runs 16 residues. In germline, CDR1 is SEHNR, CDR2 FQNEAQ (reference sequence). In regard to this clone: The antigen is not known. Relative to the germline gene, one junction end is altered; a read error may explain this.

Both 60 Vbeta primers and 13 Jbeta primers went into the PCR. Assay: immunoSEQ multiplex PCR; the TCRdb copy retains only in-frame clones and omits some. The sample lists some 200,000 clones, 80% occurring once. This clonotype was obtained from a boy younger than 18 in good health and CMV-seronegative. This rearrangement joins TRBV7-9 to TRBJ2-7, with 10 bases that match TRBD2. Material for sequencing was PBMCs. The CDR3 DNA reads TGTTCCAGCAGCTTAAGGGCTAGCGGGAGTAACCACGAGCAGTACTTC. As protein: CSSSLRASGSNHEQYF.